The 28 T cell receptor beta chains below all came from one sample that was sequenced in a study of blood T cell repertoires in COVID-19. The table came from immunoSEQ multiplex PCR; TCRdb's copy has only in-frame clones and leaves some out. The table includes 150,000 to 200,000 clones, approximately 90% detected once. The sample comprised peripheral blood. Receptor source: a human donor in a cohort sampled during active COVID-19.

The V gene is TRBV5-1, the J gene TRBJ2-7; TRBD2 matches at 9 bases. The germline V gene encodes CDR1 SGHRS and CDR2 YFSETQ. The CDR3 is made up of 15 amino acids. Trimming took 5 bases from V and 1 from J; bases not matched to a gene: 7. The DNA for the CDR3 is TGCGCCAGCAGGCGCAGCACTAGCGGGTCCTACGAGCAGTACTTC. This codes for CASRRSTSGSYEQYF.

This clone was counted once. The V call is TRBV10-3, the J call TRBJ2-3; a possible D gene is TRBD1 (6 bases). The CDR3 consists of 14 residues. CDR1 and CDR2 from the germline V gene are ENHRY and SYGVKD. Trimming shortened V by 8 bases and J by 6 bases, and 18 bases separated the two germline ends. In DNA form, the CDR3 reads TGTGCCATCGGGCAGGGTTACCAGGGGGATACGCAGTATTTT. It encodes CAIGQGYQGDTQYF.

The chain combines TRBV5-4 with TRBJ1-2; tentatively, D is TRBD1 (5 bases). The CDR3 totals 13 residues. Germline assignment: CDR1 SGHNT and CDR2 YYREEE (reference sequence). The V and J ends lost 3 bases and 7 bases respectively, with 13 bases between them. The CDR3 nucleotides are TGTGCCAGCAGCTCGAAGGGGCCCTTTGGCTACACCTTC. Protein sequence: CASSSKGPFGYTF. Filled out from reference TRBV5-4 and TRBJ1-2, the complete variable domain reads ETGVTQSPTHLIKTRGQQVTLRCSSQSGHNTVSWYQQALGQGPQFIFQYYREEENGRGNFPPRFSGLQFPNYSSELNVNALELDDSALYLCASSSKGPFGYTFGSGTRLTVV.

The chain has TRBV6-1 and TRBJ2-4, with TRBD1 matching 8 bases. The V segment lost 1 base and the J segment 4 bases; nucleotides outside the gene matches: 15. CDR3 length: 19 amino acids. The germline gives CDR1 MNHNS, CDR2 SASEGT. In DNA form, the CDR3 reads TGTGCCAGCAGTGAAGGTAGCAGGGGGCGGGCCAAGGTGAAAAACATTCAGTACTTC. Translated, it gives CASSEGSRGRAKVKNIQYF.

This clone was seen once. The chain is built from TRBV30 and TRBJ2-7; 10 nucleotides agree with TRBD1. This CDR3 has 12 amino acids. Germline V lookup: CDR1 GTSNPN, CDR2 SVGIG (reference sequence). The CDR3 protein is CAWDRGTYEQYF. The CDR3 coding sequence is TGTGCGTGGGACAGGGGCACCTACGAGCAGTACTTC.

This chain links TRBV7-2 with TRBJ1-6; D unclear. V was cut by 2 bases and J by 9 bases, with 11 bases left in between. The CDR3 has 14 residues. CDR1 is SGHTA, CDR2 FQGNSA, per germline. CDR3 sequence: CASSLTRFASPLHF. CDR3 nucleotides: TGTGCCAGCAGCTTAACGAGGTTCGCTTCACCCCTCCACTTT.

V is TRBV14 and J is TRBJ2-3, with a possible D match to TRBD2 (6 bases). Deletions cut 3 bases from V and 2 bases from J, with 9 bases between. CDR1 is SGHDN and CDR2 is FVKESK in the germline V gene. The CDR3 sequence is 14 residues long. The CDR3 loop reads CASSHTGATDTQYF. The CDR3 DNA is TGTGCCAGCAGCCACACGGGAGCCACAGATACGCAGTATTTT.

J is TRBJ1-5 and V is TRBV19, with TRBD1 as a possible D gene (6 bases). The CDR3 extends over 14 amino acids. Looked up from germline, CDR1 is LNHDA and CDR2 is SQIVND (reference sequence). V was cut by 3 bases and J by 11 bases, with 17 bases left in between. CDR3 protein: CASSMGQGSLAQHF. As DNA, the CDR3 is TGTGCCAGTAGTATGGGACAAGGAAGTTTAGCCCAGCATTTT. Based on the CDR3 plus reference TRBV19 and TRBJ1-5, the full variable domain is DGGITQSPKYLFRKEGQNVTLSCEQNLNHDAMYWYRQDPGQGLRLIYYSQIVNDFQKGDIAEGYSVSREKKESFPLTVTSAQKNPTAFYLCASSMGQGSLAQHFGDGTRLSIL.

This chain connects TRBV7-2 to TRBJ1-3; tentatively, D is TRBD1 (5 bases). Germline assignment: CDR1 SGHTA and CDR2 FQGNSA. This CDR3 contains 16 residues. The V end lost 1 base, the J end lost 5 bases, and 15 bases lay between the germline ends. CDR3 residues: CASSLGGGQVRNTIYF. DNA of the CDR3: TGTGCCAGCAGCTTAGGGGGTGGACAAGTAAGAAACACCATATATTTT.

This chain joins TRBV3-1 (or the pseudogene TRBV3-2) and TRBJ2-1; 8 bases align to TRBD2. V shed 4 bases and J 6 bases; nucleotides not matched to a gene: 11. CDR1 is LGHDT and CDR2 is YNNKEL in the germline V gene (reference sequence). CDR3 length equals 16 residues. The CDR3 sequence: CASSLYSGVEGNEQFF. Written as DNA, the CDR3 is TGTGCCAGCAGCCTTTATAGCGGGGTCGAGGGCAATGAGCAGTTCTTC.

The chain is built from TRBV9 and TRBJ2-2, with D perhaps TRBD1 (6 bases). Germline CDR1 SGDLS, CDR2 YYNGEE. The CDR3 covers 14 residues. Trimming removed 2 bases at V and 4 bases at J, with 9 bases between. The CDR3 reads CASSVTGSTGELFF. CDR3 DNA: TGTGCCAGCAGCGTGACAGGCTCCACCGGGGAGCTGTTTTTT.

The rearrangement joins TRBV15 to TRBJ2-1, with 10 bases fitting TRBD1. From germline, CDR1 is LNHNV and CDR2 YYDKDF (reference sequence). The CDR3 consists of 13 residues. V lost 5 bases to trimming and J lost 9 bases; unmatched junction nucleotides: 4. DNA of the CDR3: TGTGCCACCAGCGGGACAGGGGAGGGTGAGCAGTTCTTC. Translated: CATSGTGEGEQFF.

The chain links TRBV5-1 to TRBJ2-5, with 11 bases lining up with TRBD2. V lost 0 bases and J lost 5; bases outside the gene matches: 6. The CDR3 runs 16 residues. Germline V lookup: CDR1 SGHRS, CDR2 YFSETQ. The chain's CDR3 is CASSLAETSGVETQYF. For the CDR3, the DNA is TGCGCCAGCAGCTTGGCCGAGACTAGCGGGGTGGAGACCCAGTACTTC.

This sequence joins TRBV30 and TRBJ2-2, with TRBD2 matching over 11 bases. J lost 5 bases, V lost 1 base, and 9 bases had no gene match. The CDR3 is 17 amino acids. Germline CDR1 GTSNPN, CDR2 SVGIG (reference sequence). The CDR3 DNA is TGTGCCTGGAGTGCAGTGTTTTTAGCGGGGGGGACCGGGGAGCTGTTTTTT. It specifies CAWSAVFLAGGTGELFF.

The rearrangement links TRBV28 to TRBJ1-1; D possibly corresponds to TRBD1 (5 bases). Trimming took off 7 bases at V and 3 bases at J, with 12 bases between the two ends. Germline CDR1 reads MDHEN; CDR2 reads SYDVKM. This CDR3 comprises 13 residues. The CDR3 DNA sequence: TGTGCCAGCACCCCCCAGGGATACACTGAAGCTTTCTTT. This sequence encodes CASTPQGYTEAFF.

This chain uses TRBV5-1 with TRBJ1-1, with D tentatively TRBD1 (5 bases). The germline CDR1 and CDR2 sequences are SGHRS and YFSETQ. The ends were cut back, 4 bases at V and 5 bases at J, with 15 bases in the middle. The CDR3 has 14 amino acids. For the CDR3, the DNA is TGCGCCAGCAGCCAGGGAGGGGCAGGAACTGAAGCTTTCTTT. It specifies CASSQGGAGTEAFF.

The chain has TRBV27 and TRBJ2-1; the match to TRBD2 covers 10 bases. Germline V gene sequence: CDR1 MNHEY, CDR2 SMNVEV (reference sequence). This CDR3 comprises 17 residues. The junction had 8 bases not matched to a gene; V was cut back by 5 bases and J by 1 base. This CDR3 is CASSLLPSGRSYNEQFF. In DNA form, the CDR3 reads TGTGCCAGCAGTCTCCTTCCTAGCGGGAGATCCTACAATGAGCAGTTCTTC.

CDR3 residues: CASSSSQGTSYHEQFF. In DNA form, the CDR3 reads TGTGCCAGCAGTTCCTCCCAAGGGACTAGTTACCATGAGCAGTTCTTC. The V gene is TRBV27, the J gene TRBJ2-1; the match to TRBD2 covers 8 bases. Germline V CDR1 and CDR2: MNHEY, SMNVEV (reference sequence). V gave up 4 bases and J gave up 8 bases; unmatched junction bases: 13. The CDR3 has 16 amino acids.

CDR3 amino acids: CASSSNTGRETQYF. The CDR3 DNA sequence: TGCGCCAGCAGCTCCAATACAGGGCGAGAGACCCAGTACTTC. This sequence joins TRBV5-1 and TRBJ2-5, with D perhaps TRBD1 (6 bases). V was pared by 3 bases and J by 4 bases, with 13 bases between. Germline CDR1 and CDR2: SGHRS and YFSETQ. CDR3 size: 14 residues.

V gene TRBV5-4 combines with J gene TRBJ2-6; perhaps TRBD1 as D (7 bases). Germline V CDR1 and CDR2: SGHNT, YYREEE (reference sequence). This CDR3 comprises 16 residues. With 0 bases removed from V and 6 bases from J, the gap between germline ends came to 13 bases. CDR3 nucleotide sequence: TGTGCCAGCAGCTTGGTTCTCAGGGGGGAGGCCAACGTCCTGACTTTC. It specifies CASSLVLRGEANVLTF.

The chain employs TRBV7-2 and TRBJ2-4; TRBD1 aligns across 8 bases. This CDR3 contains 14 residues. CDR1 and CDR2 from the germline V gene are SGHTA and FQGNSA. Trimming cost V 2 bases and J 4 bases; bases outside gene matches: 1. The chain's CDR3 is CASSLTGGKNIQYF. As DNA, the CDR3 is TGTGCCAGCAGCTTAACAGGGGGAAAAAACATTCAGTACTTC.

The CDR3 sequence is CASSQGLAGVGEQYF. CDR3 DNA: TGTGCCAGCAGCCAAGGTCTAGCGGGAGTGGGGGAGCAGTACTTC. The genes are TRBV3-1 (or the pseudogene TRBV3-2) and TRBJ2-7; 10 bases are shared with TRBD2. This CDR3 has 15 residues. CDR1 is LGHDT, CDR2 YNNKEL, per germline (reference sequence). The trim removed 1 base at V and 7 bases at J, leaving 7 bases unmatched.

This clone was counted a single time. As DNA, the CDR3 is TGTGCCAGCTGGAAGCGGGAGGGCTGGGTCGGGGAGCTGTTTTTT. Amino acids: CASWKREGWVGELFF. This chain uses TRBV28 with TRBJ2-2, with TRBD2 matching over 10 bases. V gave up 8 bases and J gave up 7 bases; unmatched junction bases: 10. Germline V CDR1 and CDR2: MDHEN, SYDVKM. The CDR3 loop spans 15 amino acids.

CDR3 loop: CSVGYSTYEQYF. CDR3 in DNA: TGCAGCGTTGGGTACAGTACCTACGAGCAGTACTTC. The gene calls are TRBV29-1 and TRBJ2-7; D remains unclear. V was clipped by 4 bases and J by 2 bases, with 9 bases between them. The CDR3 has 12 amino acids. Germline CDR1 and CDR2: SQVTM and ANQGSEA.

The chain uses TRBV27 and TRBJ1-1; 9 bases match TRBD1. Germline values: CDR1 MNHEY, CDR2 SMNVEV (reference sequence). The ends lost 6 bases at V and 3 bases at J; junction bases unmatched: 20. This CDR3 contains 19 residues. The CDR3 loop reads CASRPGQGRSFGSDTEAFF. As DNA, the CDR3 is TGTGCCAGCAGACCGGGACAGGGCCGTTCGTTTGGGAGTGACACTGAAGCTTTCTTT.

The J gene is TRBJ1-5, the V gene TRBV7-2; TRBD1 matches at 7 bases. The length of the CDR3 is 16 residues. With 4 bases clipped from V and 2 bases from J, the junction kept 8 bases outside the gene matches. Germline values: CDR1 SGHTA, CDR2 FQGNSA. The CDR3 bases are TGTGCCAGCAGCTCGACAGGGAGGTTGGGCAATCAGCCCCAGCATTTT. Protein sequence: CASSSTGRLGNQPQHF.

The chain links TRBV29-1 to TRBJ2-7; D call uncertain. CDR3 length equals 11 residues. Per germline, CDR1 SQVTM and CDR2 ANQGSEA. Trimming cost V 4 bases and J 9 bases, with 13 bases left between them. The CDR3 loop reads CSVGGVDVQYF. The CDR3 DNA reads TGCAGCGTTGGAGGCGTTGATGTGCAGTACTTC.

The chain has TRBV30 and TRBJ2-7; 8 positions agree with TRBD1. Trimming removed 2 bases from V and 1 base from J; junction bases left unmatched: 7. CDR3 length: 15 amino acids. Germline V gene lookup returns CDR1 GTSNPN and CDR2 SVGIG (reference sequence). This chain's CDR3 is CAWSQGQGGSYEQYF. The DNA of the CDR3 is TGTGCCTGGAGTCAAGGACAGGGTGGATCCTACGAGCAGTACTTC.